This TCR beta chain was profiled in a study of blood T cell repertoires in COVID-19. In the study overall: There were acute and convalescent COVID-19 samples, and they came from the United States, Italy and Spain.

Under the authors' procedure: Amplification of reference gene primers was used by the study to estimate nucleated cell counts. Produced via immunoSEQ multiplex PCR; TCRdb's table is partial and in-frame only. V, J and clone size were drawn from that table, and D and trimming were deduced from the DNA. The sample contains 250,000 to 300,000 clones, around 85% of which appear only once. In germline, CDR1 is SGHRS, CDR2 YFSETQ. The CDR3 has 15 residues. V lost 0 bases to trimming and J lost 8 bases, with 15 bases between them. The TCR originated in a woman aged 50 to 65 who had recovered from COVID-19. The genes are TRBV5-1 and TRBJ2-1, with D tentatively TRBD2 (7 bases). Sequencing used PBMCs or T cells enriched from blood (not recorded which). CDR3 residues: CASSLGGQRGYEQFF. The CDR3 region has the DNA TGCGCCAGCAGCTTGGGAGGACAGCGGGGATATGAGCAGTTCTTC.